The TCR beta chain under discussion was sequenced for a study of cytomegalovirus exposure and HLA in healthy donors. Sequencing used immunoSEQ multiplex PCR; TCRdb keeps in-frame clones, though not all of them. This sample yields about 160,000 clones, of which about 88% are seen a single time; approximately 2.2% belongs to the top ten. The CDR3 contains 14 residues. CDR1 and CDR2 (germline): SGHNT, YENEEA. V lost 2 bases to trimming and J lost 9 bases; unmatched junction nucleotides: 3. Donors were drawn from the approximately 110-subject validation cohort, separate from the approximately 620-subject first cohort. Worth noting for this clone: The antigen is undetermined.

Study outcomes and limitations: The authors enumerated 150 to 200 TCR beta chains as linked to cytomegalovirus.

The specimen sequenced was PBMCs. The V gene is TRBV11-3, the J gene TRBJ2-1; 11 nucleotides align to TRBD1. The TCR comes from a woman in her late teens or twenties in good health and CMV-seronegative. CDR3 coding DNA: TGTGCCAGCAGCTTACTAGGGACAGGGGGTGAGCAGTTCTTC. Protein: CASSLLGTGGEQFF.